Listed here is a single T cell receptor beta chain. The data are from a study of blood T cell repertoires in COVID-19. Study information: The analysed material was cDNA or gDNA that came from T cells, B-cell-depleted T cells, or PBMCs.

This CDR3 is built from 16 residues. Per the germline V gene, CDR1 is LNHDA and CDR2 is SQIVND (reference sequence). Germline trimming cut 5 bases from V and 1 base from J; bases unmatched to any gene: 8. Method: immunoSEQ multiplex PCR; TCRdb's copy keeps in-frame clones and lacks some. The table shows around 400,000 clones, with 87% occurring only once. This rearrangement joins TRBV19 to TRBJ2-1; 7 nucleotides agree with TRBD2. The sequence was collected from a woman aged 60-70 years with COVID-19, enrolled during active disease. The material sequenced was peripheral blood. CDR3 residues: CASSLSGAPSYNEQFF. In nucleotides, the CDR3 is TGTGCCAGTAGTTTAAGCGGGGCCCCTTCCTACAATGAGCAGTTCTTC.